The 20 T cell receptor beta chains in this list originate from one sample, sequenced in a study of immune heterogeneity within non-small cell lung tumors (dated by TCRdb to the late 2010s). The listed sequencing device is HiSeq X Ten. A multiplex PCR system amplified the TCR beta CDR3 region, with a first 10-cycle round using 32 V-gene forward and 13 J-gene reverse primers. TCRdb cleaned the public reads at Q25 with fastp, built clones with MiXCR and kept in-frame beta chains. Each record represents a unique CDR3 protein, reported with the most common genes and DNA among its rows. The sample includes 8,500 to 13,000 distinct CDR3 sequences, with 30% observed a single time. The ten top clones hold approximately 8.7% of the sample. The TCR template was genomic DNA extracted from bulk tumor tissue, and roughly 600 ng of gDNA was amplified for each sample. Multiple biopsies per primary tumor were taken during surgery, spaced as far apart as possible within the tumor mass. The study cohort was described as untreated, and patients were newly diagnosed NSCLC cases undergoing curative surgery.

The sequenced sample consisted of lung tumor tissue. Receptors were obtained from a woman aged 55 to 70 with non-small cell lung cancer.

By its share, this clonotype is large. The chain uses TRBV9 and TRBJ1-2; D gene ambiguous. Deletions cut 1 base from V and 2 bases from J, with 6 bases between. The CDR3 runs 13 residues. Germline CDR1 is SGDLS and CDR2 is YYNGEE. This CDR3 reads CASSVTENYGYTF. CDR3 sequence (DNA): TGTGCCAGCAGCGTAACAGAAAACTATGGCTACACCTTC.

By sample share, this clonotype is medium-sized (0.01 to 0.1%). V is TRBV6-5 and J is TRBJ2-1, with D tentatively TRBD2 (6 bases). This CDR3 is built from 13 residues. The V and J ends lost 0 bases and 10 bases respectively, with 10 bases between them. Germline-derived CDR1 and CDR2 are MNHEY and SVGAGI. CDR3 loop: CASSYSGRGEQFF. CDR3 DNA: TGTGCCAGCAGTTACTCGGGACGGGGGGAGCAGTTCTTC.

The chain couples TRBV2 to TRBJ2-3; no clear D gene. Looked up from germline, CDR1 is SNHLY and CDR2 is FYNNEI. V was pared by 8 bases and J by 3 bases, with 12 bases between. CDR3 length: 13 residues. The CDR3 DNA follows: TGTGCCAGCTCACCAGACGCAACAGATACGCAGTATTTT. Its protein is CASSPDATDTQYF. The whole variable domain, remainder taken from reference TRBV2 and TRBJ2-3, is EPEVTQTPSHQVTQMGQEVILRCVPISNHLYFYWYRQILGQKVEFLVSFYNNEISEKSEIFDDQFSVERPDGSNFTLKIRSTKLEDSAMYFCASSPDATDTQYFGPGTRLTVL.

This clonotype was counted ten times or more. The J gene is TRBJ2-1, the V gene TRBV6-4, with a possible D match to TRBD1 (6 bases). The CDR3 runs 13 residues. Germline values: CDR1 MRHNA, CDR2 SNTAGT. Trimming pared 3 bases from V and 5 bases from J, leaving 8 bases between. CDR3 DNA sequence: TGTGCCAGCAGTGATGGGACACACAATGAGCAGTTCTTC. Residues: CASSDGTHNEQFF.

This clonotype was seen just once. The V and J genes are TRBV6-1 and TRBJ1-1; D is perhaps TRBD1 (6 bases). Germline CDR1 reads MNHNS; CDR2 reads SASEGT. The CDR3 is made up of 14 amino acids. Between the trimmed V and J ends, which lost 6 bases and 0 bases, there was a span of 11 bases. CDR3 nucleotide sequence: TGTGCCAGCAGATCAACAGGGATGAACACTGAAGCTTTCTTT. Protein product: CASRSTGMNTEAFF.

The chain joins TRBV20-1 to TRBJ1-2; tentatively, D is TRBD1 (5 bases). The CDR3 covers 13 residues. Germline V gene lookup returns CDR1 DFQATT and CDR2 SNEGSKA (reference sequence). DNA for the CDR3: TGCCTGACACGGGGGTCTACGGGGCTCGGCTACACCTTC. Translated, it gives CLTRGSTGLGYTF.

This clonotype was seen at least ten times. The V gene is TRBV18, the J gene TRBJ2-5; D is unclear. The CDR3 runs to 16 residues. With 3 bases removed from V and 3 bases from J, the gap between germline ends came to 17 bases. Germline V lookup: CDR1 KGHSH, CDR2 LQKENI. The CDR3 DNA reads as TGTGCCAGCTCACCTAAGGCAGGCCGAAGGGAAGAGACCCAGTACTTC. It translates to CASSPKAGRREETQYF.

The V call is TRBV11-2, the J call TRBJ2-3; possible D gene TRBD2, 5 bases. The V and J ends lost 5 bases and 4 bases respectively, with 16 bases between them. The CDR3 spans 15 residues. Germline V lookup: CDR1 SGHAT, CDR2 FQNNGV. DNA of the CDR3: TGTGCCAGCAGCCCGCGTTCCCAAGCGGCAGATACGCAGTATTTT. It codes for CASSPRSQAADTQYF.

On this clonotype: A much more abundant neighbour one base away suggests this may be a read error. J is TRBJ2-1 and V is TRBV27; D ambiguous. CDR1 and CDR2 from the germline V gene are MNHEY and SMNVEV (reference sequence). There are 13 residues in the CDR3. V dropped 4 bases and J dropped 7 bases, with 11 bases sitting between them. The CDR3, as DNA: TGTGCCAGCAGTTACTCGTGGTGGAATGAGCAGTTCTTC. Encoded protein: CASSYSWWNEQFF.

This clonotype was recorded many times. The chain is built from TRBV4-1 and TRBJ1-5, with no clear D. V was trimmed by 0 bases and J by 5 bases, leaving 11 bases between them. The germline gives CDR1 MGHRA, CDR2 YSYEKL. This CDR3 region has 15 residues. The CDR3 DNA reads TGCGCCAGCAGCCAAGAAGGTGGACCTTATCAGCCCCAGCATTTT. The encoded protein is CASSQEGGPYQPQHF.

This clonotype is deemed medium-sized. The chain uses TRBV12-3 or TRBV12-4 and TRBJ2-7; D ambiguous. The CDR3 has 11 amino acids. Deletions cut 5 bases from V and 2 bases from J, with 4 bases between. The CDR3 nucleotides are TGTGCCAGCAGTGGGGCCTACGAGCAGTACTTC. Residues: CASSGAYEQYF.

This clonotype was counted a single time. The V gene is TRBV5-1, the J gene TRBJ1-3; possibly TRBD1 for D (6 bases). The germline V gene has CDR1 SGHRS and CDR2 YFSETQ. Deletions cut 4 bases from V and 0 bases from J, with 14 bases between. CDR3 length equals 16 residues. This CDR3 is CASSPGGVNSGNTIYF. Written as DNA, the CDR3 is TGCGCCAGCAGCCCGGGGGGCGTTAACTCTGGAAACACCATATATTTT.

The V call is TRBV19, the J call TRBJ2-7, with 7 positions matching TRBD2. The CDR3 runs to 14 residues. The ends lost 4 bases at V and 6 bases at J; junction bases unmatched: 9. CDR1 and CDR2 from the germline V gene are LNHDA and SQIVND (reference sequence). In DNA, the CDR3 is TGTGCCAGTAGTACCATAGGGGCTAGCGGCGAGCAGTACTTC. Amino acids: CASSTIGASGEQYF.

V gene TRBV9 combines with J gene TRBJ2-7; TRBD2 is a possible D gene (6 bases). In germline, CDR1 is SGDLS, CDR2 YYNGEE. This CDR3 comprises 13 residues. With 3 bases removed from V and 1 base from J, the gap between germline ends came to 8 bases. CDR3 in amino acids: CASSAEGSYEQYF. CDR3 DNA sequence: TGTGCCAGCAGCGCGGAGGGGTCCTACGAGCAGTACTTC. The full variable domain, its missing parts supplied by reference TRBV9 and TRBJ2-7, is DSGVTQTPKHLITATGQRVTLRCSPRSGDLSVYWYQQSLDQGLQFLIQYYNGEERAKGNILERFSAQQFPDLHSELNLSSLELGDSALYFCASSAEGSYEQYFGPGTRLTVT.

This chain joins TRBV27 and TRBJ1-4, with no clear D. V lost 0 bases to trimming and J lost 3 bases, with 11 bases between them. The length of the CDR3 is 16 residues. Germline CDR1 MNHEY, CDR2 SMNVEV (reference sequence). This chain's CDR3 is CASSLSLDLSNEKLFF. The CDR3 DNA follows: TGTGCCAGCAGTTTATCGTTAGATTTATCTAATGAAAAACTGTTTTTT.

In regard to this clonotype: The junction shows a germline mismatch at one end, possibly a read error. The V gene is TRBV28, the J gene TRBJ2-3; TRBD2 aligns across 11 bases. Looked up from germline, CDR1 is MDHEN and CDR2 is SYDVKM. The CDR3 totals 16 residues. The CDR3 DNA follows: TGTGCCATCAGTTCGACTAGCGGGACTCGCACAGATACGCAGTATTTT. It specifies CAISSTSGTRTDTQYF.

About this clonotype itself: This sequence may be a read error, since a much larger clone differs from it by one base. The rearrangement uses TRBV6-2 or TRBV6-3 and TRBJ1-1; D unclear. Germline V lookup: CDR1 MNHEY, CDR2 SVGEGT. The CDR3 extends over 11 amino acids. The CDR3 bases are TGTGCCAGCACCCTTTACACTCAAGCTTTCTTT. This encodes CASTLYTQAFF.

This clonotype appeared many times. V usage is TRBV5-1 and J usage is TRBJ2-3, with D unresolved. Germline V gives CDR1 SGHRS, CDR2 YFSETQ. The CDR3 is made up of 12 amino acids. V dropped 0 bases and J dropped 4 bases, with 3 bases sitting between them. The CDR3 spells CASSLAADTQYF. The CDR3 bases are TGCGCCAGCAGCTTGGCCGCAGATACGCAGTATTTT.

CDR3 bases: TGTGCCGGTCCCGGTTCCGGGGAGCTGTTTTTT. This translates into CAGPGSGELFF. The chain combines TRBV6-1 with TRBJ2-2; D not resolved. This CDR3 has 11 amino acids. Per the germline V gene, CDR1 is MNHNS and CDR2 is SASEGT. Trimming took off 11 bases at V and 6 bases at J, with 10 bases between the two ends.

The rearrangement links TRBV20-1 to TRBJ2-1, with TRBD2 identical over 10 bases. This CDR3 is 16 amino acids long. CDR1 and CDR2 from the germline V gene are DFQATT and SNEGSKA (reference sequence). Trimming removed 6 bases from V and 6 bases from J; junction bases left unmatched: 14. The CDR3 region is CSAVPPGIAGGNEQFF. The DNA of the CDR3 is TGCAGTGCCGTCCCGCCGGGAATAGCGGGAGGCAATGAGCAGTTCTTC.